These 7 T cell receptor beta chains came from one sample sequenced in a study of shared clonotypes between healthy human individuals (dated by TCRdb to the early 2020s). The protocol used for the library was the immunoSEQ multiplex PCR assay. TCRdb re-hosts the immuneACCESS table, in-frame sequences only. Its copies lack some clones; in the studies checked, an unresolved V gene accounts for under half of them, and the cause for the rest is not known. Across this sample there are approximately 1,500,000 clones, with around 98% seen only once. The ten largest clones add up to 0.45% of the sample. What was sequenced was naive CD4+ T cells sorted from blood. What this sample's cell subset or site label stands for: CD45RA+ positively selected. Receptor source: a man aged 30 to 45 in good health.

The genes are TRBV7-2 and TRBJ1-1; D call uncertain. CDR1 is SGHTA, CDR2 FQGNSA, per germline. This CDR3 comprises 14 residues. Trimming cost V 1 base and J 5 bases, with 11 bases left between them. The CDR3 DNA reads as TGTGCCAGCAGCTTAGACCGATACTCAACTGAAGCTTTCTTT. The encoded protein is CASSLDRYSTEAFF.

This sequence joins TRBV19 and TRBJ2-1; D is unresolved. V was clipped by 5 bases and J by 7 bases, with 21 bases between them. CDR1 LNHDA and CDR2 SQIVND come from the germline V gene (reference sequence). CDR3 size: 16 residues. The CDR3 nucleotides read TGTGCCAGTAGTGAGCGAGACGGCCCCACCGTGAATGAGCAGTTCTTC. Its protein is CASSERDGPTVNEQFF. Variable domain in full (rest from reference TRBV19 and TRBJ2-1): DGGITQSPKYLFRKEGQNVTLSCEQNLNHDAMYWYRQDPGQGLRLIYYSQIVNDFQKGDIAEGYSVSREKKESFPLTVTSAQKNPTAFYLCASSERDGPTVNEQFFGPGTRLTVL.

The rearrangement uses TRBV7-3 and TRBJ2-5; D is possibly TRBD2 (6 bases). CDR3 length equals 15 residues. CDR1 and CDR2 from the germline V gene are SGHTA and FQGTGA. Between the trimmed V and J ends, which lost 3 bases and 4 bases, there was a span of 15 bases. The CDR3, as DNA: TGTGCCAGCAGCTTGGACGGGACTTCGGGAGAGACCCAGTACTTC. Translating gives CASSLDGTSGETQYF.

This chain links TRBV7-9 with TRBJ2-7; D gene uncertain. This CDR3 contains 14 residues. Per the germline V gene, CDR1 is SEHNR and CDR2 is FQNEAQ (reference sequence). The V end lost 2 bases, the J end lost 0 bases, and 8 bases lay between the germline ends. The CDR3 DNA reads TGTGCCAGCAGCTTAACATTGAGCTCCTACGAGCAGTACTTC. Translation: CASSLTLSSYEQYF.

In DNA form, the CDR3 reads TGTGCCAGTAGTACGGGGACAATTGGGTACGAGCAGTACTTC. This translates into CASSTGTIGYEQYF. The V and J genes are TRBV19 and TRBJ2-7, with D possibly matching TRBD1 (6 bases). Looked up from germline, CDR1 is LNHDA and CDR2 is SQIVND (reference sequence). V shed 4 bases and J shed 4 bases, with 14 bases lying between them. This CDR3 contains 14 residues.

This chain links TRBV5-4 with TRBJ2-1; perhaps TRBD2 as D (5 bases). Between the trimmed V and J ends, which lost 2 bases and 9 bases, there was a span of 21 bases. The germline gives CDR1 SGHNT, CDR2 YYREEE (reference sequence). The CDR3 is 16 residues long. CDR3 nucleotides: TGTGCCAGCAGCTTACCCGGACTTGCGGTTGGTAGTGAGCAGTTCTTC. Protein sequence: CASSLPGLAVGSEQFF. The whole variable domain, filled in from reference TRBV5-4 and TRBJ2-1, reads ETGVTQSPTHLIKTRGQQVTLRCSSQSGHNTVSWYQQALGQGPQFIFQYYREEENGRGNFPPRFSGLQFPNYSSELNVNALELDDSALYLCASSLPGLAVGSEQFFGPGTRLTVL.

This sequence joins TRBV6-5 and TRBJ2-5; no clear D gene. From germline, CDR1 is MNHEY and CDR2 SVGAGI. Trimming removed 2 bases from V and 7 bases from J, with 5 bases in between. This CDR3 is built from 11 residues. The chain's CDR3 is CASSYTGTQYF. For the CDR3, the DNA is TGTGCCAGCAGTTACACCGGGACCCAGTACTTC.